This T cell receptor (beta chain) was profiled in a study of blood T cell repertoires in COVID-19. Across the study: The origin of the acute and convalescent COVID-19 samples was the United States, Italy and Spain. PBMCs, B-cell-depleted T cells, or T cells provided the cDNA or gDNA that made up the material.

Under the authors' procedure: Amplification of reference gene primers provided the estimated nucleated cell counts. Repertoires were generated with immunoSEQ multiplex PCR, while TCRdb's copy carries only in-frame clones and drops some. V and J calls and clone size follow that table, whereas D and trimming were derived from the DNA. There are about 51,000 clones in the sample; 80% to 95% occur only once, and 2.5% to 3.5% lies in the top ten. Germline V gives CDR1 SGHDT, CDR2 YYEEEE. The junction had 9 bases not matched to a gene; V was cut back by 4 bases and J by 5 bases. The CDR3 has 15 amino acids.

J is TRBJ2-3 and V is TRBV5-6, with 8 bases fitting TRBD2. Input material: peripheral blood. The sequence was collected from a man in his forties or fifties with acute or convalescent COVID-19. The CDR3 DNA reads TGTGCCAGCAGCCCCTACGGGGGGGGAAGAGATACGCAGTATTTT. It translates to CASSPYGGGRDTQYF.